This is a list of T cell receptor beta chains from one sample in a study of T cells in Graves' hyperthyroidism and ophthalmopathy. TCRdb passed the multiplex PCR reads through MiXCR, listing each CDR3 protein once. The sample has more than 500,000 distinct CDR3 sequences, 14% seen once. Sequenced input: blood. These receptors came from a woman aged 40 to 50 with Graves' hyperthyroidism. The CDR3 runs from the conserved cysteine through the conserved F or W. D genes are given only for firm matches. Only part of the rows carry a size: once, few, many, or a class if the clone is expanded.

TRBJ1-1	TRBV27	many	.	TGTGCCAGCAGTTCGGGGGTTGGGACTGAAGCTTTCTTT	CASSSGVGTEAFF
TRBJ1-1	TRBV20-1	.	.	TGCAGTGCTAGGCCCACAGGGAGTATGAACACTGAAGCTTTCTTT	CSARPTGSMNTEAFF
TRBJ2-7	TRBV14	many	TRBD1	TGTGCCAGCAGCCAGGGGACAGGCTACGAGCAGTACTTC	CASSQGTGYEQYF
TRBJ1-3	TRBV6-1	many	.	TGTGCCAGCAGTGAAGGGATCTACTCTGGAAACACCATATATTTT	CASSEGIYSGNTIYF
TRBJ2-1	TRBV19	.	TRBD2	TGTGCCAGTAGTCCCCTGAATAGCGGGAGGGCTAGCAATGAGCAGTTCTTC	CASSPLNSGRASNEQFF
TRBJ2-7	TRBV28	many	TRBD1	TGTGCCAGCAGTGACAGGGGTTTACTGACCCTGCAGTACTTC	CASSDRGLLTLQYF
TRBJ2-4	TRBV4-1	few	TRBD2	TGCGCCAGCAGCCATGGCTTAGCGGGAGCCAAAAACATTCAGTACTTC	CASSHGLAGAKNIQYF
TRBJ2-1	TRBV9	few	.	TGTGCCAGCAGCGTAGCTCCGAGATACAATGAGCAGTTCTTC	CASSVAPRYNEQFF
TRBJ1-4	TRBV19	few	.	TGTGCCAGTAGTTTCGGACGAAATGAAAAACTGTTTTTT	CASSFGRNEKLFF
TRBJ2-7	TRBV5-1	many	.	TGCGCCAGCAGCTTGAAGGGGGGGATCTCCTACGAGCAGTACTTC	CASSLKGGISYEQYF
TRBJ2-7	TRBV29-1	few	TRBD2	TGCAGCGTCGCTCCGGGGGGGGGCTACGAGCAGTACTTC	CSVAPGGGYEQYF
TRBJ2-7	TRBV28	many	TRBD1	TGTGCCAGCAGTGGAGGGACAGGGGTAAGGGAGCAGTACTTC	CASSGGTGVREQYF
TRBJ2-1	TRBV5-1	.	TRBD1	TGCGCCAGCAGCCCGACTGGACAGGGTAGTGATGAGCAGTTCTTC	CASSPTGQGSDEQFF
TRBJ2-1	TRBV7-9	.	TRBD2	TGTGCCAGCAGCTCCCCCCCAAGCGGGAGGGATTACAATGAGCAGTTCTTC	CASSSPPSGRDYNEQFF
TRBJ2-5	TRBV4-1	few	.	TGCGCCAGCAGCCAACTCCGCGGGGGTACAGGGAGGCAAGAGACCCAGTACTTC	CASSQLRGGTGRQETQYF
TRBJ2-7	TRBV28	many	TRBD1	TGTGCCAGCAGGCCGGGACAGGGGGTTTACGAGCAGTACTTC	CASRPGQGVYEQYF
TRBJ2-7	TRBV18	many	TRBD1	TGTGCCAGCTCACCAGGGACAGAGAGCGAGCAGTACTTC	CASSPGTESEQYF
TRBJ2-1	TRBV10-3	few	TRBD2	TGTGCCATCACACGGGAGGCCCCCTACAATGAGCAGTTCTTC	CAITREAPYNEQFF
TRBJ2-2	TRBV7-3	.	TRBD2	TGTGCCAGCAGCCCCGAGGGACTAGCGGGTCCCGGGGAGCTGTTTTTT	CASSPEGLAGPGELFF
TRBJ1-1	TRBV5-1	many	.	TGCGCCAGCAGCTTGGGTTGGACAGCCTTGAACACTGAAGCTTTCTTT	CASSLGWTALNTEAFF
TRBJ2-1	TRBV5-1	.	TRBD1	TGCGCCAGCAGCCCGACAGGGGCGTACAATGAGCAGTTCTTC	CASSPTGAYNEQFF
TRBJ1-1	TRBV6-1	many	.	TGTGCCAGCAGTGAAGCGCGGGGGGGGCAGAACACTGAAGCTTTCTTT	CASSEARGGQNTEAFF
TRBJ2-3	TRBV6-5	many	.	TGTGCCAGCAGTTACCCGACCAAGGTCGGCACAGATACGCAGTATTTT	CASSYPTKVGTDTQYF
TRBJ1-2	TRBV6-6	many	.	TGTGCCAGCAGTTACGAAGGGAGTTCTAACTATGGCTACACCTTC	CASSYEGSSNYGYTF
TRBJ2-5	TRBV11-2	many	TRBD1	TGTGCCTCCCAGCTTAGTAAGACAGGGCGAGAGACCCAGTACTTC	CASQLSKTGRETQYF
TRBJ2-2	TRBV10-2	.	TRBD2	TGCGCCAGCACGTCTAGCGGGCGCACCGGGGAGCTGTTTTTT	CASTSSGRTGELFF
TRBJ2-2	TRBV7-8	many	.	TGTGCCAGCAGCTTAGAACCAGGGTTCACCGGGGAGCTGTTTTTT	CASSLEPGFTGELFF
TRBJ2-1	TRBV20-1	.	TRBD2	TGCAGTGCTAGAGACCCATCTAGCGGGAGGGCCAAGGATGAGCAGTTCTTC	CSARDPSSGRAKDEQFF
TRBJ1-4	TRBV3-1	many	.	TGTGCCAGCAGCCCCGGGACGGTCTGGGAAAAACTGTTTTTT	CASSPGTVWEKLFF
TRBJ2-1	TRBV6-1	few	TRBD1	TGTGCCAGCAGTGTTACAGGGGGGATCTCCTACAATGAGCAGTTCTTC	CASSVTGGISYNEQFF
TRBJ2-7	TRBV7-2	few	.	TGTGCCAGCAGCTTATTCCCAGACAGCTCCTACGAGCAGTACTTC	CASSLFPDSSYEQYF
TRBJ2-3	TRBV2	.	TRBD2	TGTGCCAGCAGTCTGATAATGGCGGGACTAGCGGGAGGGCCCACAGATACGCAGTATTTT	CASSLIMAGLAGGPTDTQYF
TRBJ1-2	TRBV20-1	many	.	TGCAGTGCTAGCAGGACAGACTATGGCTACACCTTC	CSASRTDYGYTF
TRBJ2-1	TRBV7-2	many	TRBD2	TGTGCCAGCAGCTTAGCGAGCTCTAGCGGGCCGTACAATGAGCAGTTCTTC	CASSLASSSGPYNEQFF
TRBJ1-2	TRBV20-1	many	.	TGCAGTGCTAGAGACCGGGCCTATGGCTACACCTTC	CSARDRAYGYTF
TRBJ2-7	TRBV19	many	.	TGTGCCAGCTGCGACGGTAGGGAAGCCGAGCAGTACTTC	CASCDGREAEQYF
TRBJ1-6	TRBV11-2	many	.	TGTGCCAGCAGCTTGGTTGGGGGTAATTCACCCCTCCACTTT	CASSLVGGNSPLHF
TRBJ2-7	TRBV4-2	.	TRBD2	TGTGCCAGCAGCCAAGAACCCTTCCTAGCGGGGGCCTACGAGCAGTACTTC	CASSQEPFLAGAYEQYF
TRBJ2-7	TRBV6-1	few	TRBD2	TGTGCCAGCAGTAATAACGCGGGAGGTCCCTACGAGCAGTACTTC	CASSNNAGGPYEQYF
TRBJ2-1	TRBV11-2	many	.	TGTGCCAGCAGCTTAGCCCCAGAACTACTATACAATGAGCAGTTCTTC	CASSLAPELLYNEQFF
TRBJ2-2	TRBV20-1	few	TRBD2	TGCAGTGCTAGAGATTTGGCGACTAGCTCGACCGGGGAGCTGTTTTTT	CSARDLATSSTGELFF
TRBJ2-3	TRBV24-1	.	.	TGTGCCACCAGTGATCACCGGACAGGCACAGATACGCAGTATTTT	CATSDHRTGTDTQYF
TRBJ1-2	TRBV2	many	.	TGTGCCAGCAGGGAAAGGGGACTCGAAGGCTACACCTTC	CASRERGLEGYTF
TRBJ2-1	TRBV5-5	many	.	TGTGCCAGCAGCCTCATGGGACCCAACAATGAGCAGTTCTTC	CASSLMGPNNEQFF
TRBJ2-1	TRBV29-1	few	TRBD2	TGCAGCGTGCTAGCGGGAGGGGTCGATGAGCAGTTCTTC	CSVLAGGVDEQFF
TRBJ2-7	TRBV6-1	many	.	TGTGCCAGCATTGGAGGGTACGAGCAGTACTTC	CASIGGYEQYF
TRBJ1-5	TRBV12-3/TRBV12-4	many	.	TGTGCCAGCAGTTTTTTCTCGAGTGTCAAACCCCAGCATTTT	CASSFFSSVKPQHF
TRBJ2-3	TRBV18	many	.	TGTGCCAGCTCACCACCGATCTTAGGGTCAGATACGCAGTATTTT	CASSPPILGSDTQYF
TRBJ2-7	TRBV20-1	.	.	TGCAGTGGGGAGAGGTACAACGAGCAGTACTTC	CSGERYNEQYF
TRBJ2-3	TRBV6-1	.	TRBD2	TGTGCCAGCAGTGAAGCGGGGACTAGCGGCACAGATACGCAGTATTTT	CASSEAGTSGTDTQYF
TRBJ2-7	TRBV5-1	.	.	TGCGCCAGCAACGGGACTGAGGAGCAGTACTTC	CASNGTEEQYF
TRBJ2-1	TRBV12-3/TRBV12-4	many	TRBD2	TGTGCCAGCAGTCCCTTTAGCGGGAGCTATGAGCAGTTCTTC	CASSPFSGSYEQFF